This TCR beta chain was sequenced in a study of T cells in Graves' hyperthyroidism and ophthalmopathy. General study points: Ophthalmopathy stood apart from stable hyperthyroidism in a 13 V-J model.

There were TCR beta CDR3 regions amplified from RNA transcripts. When the TCR CDR3 underwent first-round RT-PCR, the HTBI primer set was used. TCRdb re-called the multiplex PCR reads with MiXCR, one entry per CDR3 protein. The sample carries hundreds of thousands of distinct CDR3 sequences, roughly 15% recorded once. The CDR3 covers 17 residues. Between the trimmed V and J ends, which lost 5 bases and 0 bases, there was a span of 19 bases. Looked up from germline, CDR1 is SGHVS and CDR2 is FQNEAQ. This clonotype was observed at least ten times. Its antigen remains unidentified. The rearrangement joins TRBV7-8 to TRBJ2-5; unclear D gene. Input material: blood. This receptor was identified in a man aged 18-30 years with Graves' ophthalmopathy. The CDR3 bases are TGTGCCAGCAGCCTTAGACGGCTAGGAACGTACCAAGAGACCCAGTACTTC. It is translated as CASSLRRLGTYQETQYF.